This T cell receptor (beta chain) appears in the sequencing data of a study of CD8 T cells in Susac syndrome. Negative isolation was used for CD8+ and CD4+ T cells, and FACS enrichment was applied to TEMRA cells. Reverse transcription of roughly 0.45 to 1 ug RNA was carried out with random hexamers. TCRdb redid the calling of the immunoSEQ multiplex PCR reads with MiXCR, one entry per CDR3 protein. Of 250,000 to 350,000 distinct CDR3 sequences listed, 92% were seen once; the top ten hold roughly 0.07%. Looked up from germline, CDR1 is SGHTA and CDR2 is FQGTGA. V lost 1 base, J lost 0 bases, and 9 bases lay in between. The CDR3 extends over 15 amino acids. Study observations and caveats: The study conceded that its TCR sequencing and HLA analysis involved relatively few individuals.

Comment on this clonotype: As yet, its antigen is unknown.

This receptor was taken from a human donor with multiple sclerosis. Sequencing used CD4+ T cells from PBMCs. This chain links TRBV7-3 with TRBJ1-1; D is perhaps TRBD1 (5 bases). Here the CDR3 reads CASSLNGGVNTEAFF. The CDR3 DNA reads TGTGCCAGCAGCTTAAACGGGGGGGTGAACACTGAAGCTTTCTTT.